This T cell receptor beta chain is from a study of blood T cell repertoires in COVID-19. This study enrolled people aged roughly 18 to 90 from around 25 US geographic areas. Participants' reported clinical history set cohort assignment. Germline V CDR1 and CDR2: MGHDK, SYGVNS. The CDR3 is made up of 15 amino acids. V lost 6 bases and J lost 2; bases outside the gene matches: 6. The protocol was immunoSEQ multiplex PCR, while the TCRdb copy is restricted to in-frame clones and leaves out a portion. The sample lists about 230,000 clones; around 88% were seen once. The sequenced material came from PBMCs or T cells enriched from blood (not recorded which). The receptor was isolated from a woman in her thirties or forties with acute COVID-19. The rearrangement joins TRBV25-1 to TRBJ2-3; TRBD2 matches 9 bases. CDR3 sequence (DNA): TGTGCCAGCAGCCGGCGGGGGGGTACCACAGATACGCAGTATTTT. Protein: CASSRRGGTTDTQYF.